The 15 T cell receptor beta chains given below trace back to one sample, sequenced in a study of blood T cell repertoires in COVID-19. Assay: immunoSEQ multiplex PCR; the TCRdb copy retains only in-frame clones and omits some. The data hold about 120,000 clones, with 83% observed a single time. Sequencing input: peripheral blood. The receptors stem from a man older than 75 with active or convalescent COVID-19.

This chain links TRBV11-3 with TRBJ2-5; the D gene is possibly TRBD2 (6 bases). Germline assignment: CDR1 SGHNT and CDR2 YENEEA. Trimming took off 5 bases at V and 6 bases at J, with 13 bases between the two ends. The CDR3 length is 13 residues. The CDR3 region is CASSGTSGQTQYF. In DNA, the CDR3 is TGTGCCAGCAGCGGGACTTCAGGGCAGACCCAGTACTTC.

The rearrangement uses TRBV28 and TRBJ2-6; TRBD1 matches 9 bases. V was pared by 10 bases and J by 3 bases, with 7 bases of the junction left unmatched. Per germline, CDR1 MDHEN and CDR2 SYDVKM. The CDR3 spans 15 residues. CDR3 region: CAILGQGSGANVLTF. In DNA form, the CDR3 reads TGTGCCATCCTGGGACAGGGAAGTGGGGCCAACGTCCTGACTTTC.

This clone was picked up a small number of times. J is TRBJ2-5 and V is TRBV27; TRBD2 is a possible D gene (5 bases). This CDR3 comprises 14 residues. Germline V lookup: CDR1 MNHEY, CDR2 SMNVEV (reference sequence). Trimming took 4 bases from V and 0 from J, leaving 9 bases between them. The CDR3 is CASSWTGDQETQYF. CDR3 DNA sequence: TGTGCCAGCAGTTGGACTGGGGACCAAGAGACCCAGTACTTC.

The rearrangement uses TRBV19 and TRBJ1-4; D is uncertain. Germline loops: CDR1 LNHDA, CDR2 SQIVND (reference sequence). V lost 7 bases and J 7 bases, leaving 13 bases between the germline ends. The CDR3 sequence is 13 residues long. The chain's CDR3 is CASKLAGIEKLFF. In nucleotides, the CDR3 is TGTGCCAGTAAGCTCGCAGGAATTGAAAAACTGTTTTTT.

The gene calls are TRBV11-2 and TRBJ2-1, with D possibly TRBD2 on 6 matching bases. Germline assignment: CDR1 SGHAT and CDR2 FQNNGV. V gave up 5 bases and J gave up 4 bases, with 9 bases separating them. The CDR3 is made up of 13 amino acids. CDR3 nucleotide sequence: TGTGCCAGCAGCGGGGGGATGTACAATGAGCAGTTCTTC. Its translation: CASSGGMYNEQFF. Full variable domain (outside the CDR3, taken from reference TRBV11-2 and TRBJ2-1): EAGVAQSPRYKIIEKRQSVAFWCNPISGHATLYWYQQILGQGPKLLIQFQNNGVVDDSQLPKDRFSAERLKGVDSTLKIQPAKLEDSAVYLCASSGGMYNEQFFGPGTRLTVL.

The chain carries TRBV6-4 and TRBJ1-2, with D possibly matching TRBD1 (5 bases). Trimming removed 2 bases at V and 6 bases at J, with 7 bases between. The CDR3 runs 12 residues. Germline CDR1 reads MRHNA; CDR2 reads SNTAGT. CDR3: CASSDQGNGYTF. Here the CDR3 DNA reads TGTGCCAGCAGTGACCAGGGAAATGGCTACACCTTC.

This clone was counted once. This sequence joins TRBV11-1 and TRBJ1-2, with a weak D call TRBD1 (6 bases). The CDR3 totals 13 residues. The V gene's germline CDR1 is SGHAT and CDR2 FQDESV (reference sequence). V lost 5 bases to trimming and J lost 7 bases, with 14 bases between them. As DNA, the CDR3 is TGTGCCAGCAGCAAGGACAGCCTGGTTGGCTACACCTTC. Residues: CASSKDSLVGYTF.

The table lists this clone with a few counts. The CDR3, as DNA: TGTGCCAGCAGTTACTCGGGGACAGTCTTAAATGAAAAACTGTTTTTT. It yields the protein CASSYSGTVLNEKLFF. The V and J genes are TRBV6-5 and TRBJ1-4; 7 bases are shared with TRBD1. Per the germline V gene, CDR1 is MNHEY and CDR2 is SVGAGI. Unmatched junction bases numbered 6, after V lost 0 bases and J lost 5 bases. This CDR3 is built from 16 residues.

The chain employs TRBV12-3 or TRBV12-4 and TRBJ2-5; 8 nucleotides agree with TRBD2. The CDR3 contains 11 residues. J lost 10 bases, V lost 6 bases, and 4 bases had no gene match. In DNA, the CDR3 is TGTGCCAGCAGACTAGCGGACCGCCAGTACTTC. This translates into CASRLADRQYF.

About this clone itself: Because the CDR3's place on the DNA is in doubt, the DNA is left out and the CDR3 is given as listed by TCRdb. This rearrangement joins TRBV28 to TRBJ1-2. Germline CDR1 MDHEN, CDR2 SYDVKM. Both ends counted, the CDR3 spans 12 residues. CDR3 region: CASSLVGQGTIF.

The chain recombines TRBV6-2 or TRBV6-3 with TRBJ1-2, with 7 bases that match TRBD1. There are 13 residues in the CDR3. The germline V gene has CDR1 MNHEY and CDR2 SVGEGT. Germline trimming cut 5 bases from V and 3 bases from J; bases unmatched to any gene: 3. CDR3 in amino acids: CASSDRVDYGYTF. CDR3 sequence (DNA): TGTGCCAGCAGTGACAGGGTGGACTATGGCTACACCTTC.

V gene TRBV6-5 combines with J gene TRBJ2-4; TRBD1 agrees at 8 bases. CDR1 and CDR2 (germline): MNHEY, SVGAGI. This CDR3 has 15 residues. After removal of 4 bases from V and 0 bases from J, the junction contained 2 bases not matched to a gene. The CDR3 here is CASSLTGVAKNIQYF. DNA for the CDR3: TGTGCCAGCAGTTTGACAGGGGTAGCCAAAAACATTCAGTACTTC.

The rearrangement links TRBV10-3 to TRBJ1-6; weak D call: TRBD1 (5 bases). V was trimmed by 4 bases and J by 8 bases, leaving 12 bases between them. CDR1 is ENHRY, CDR2 SYGVKD, per germline. The CDR3 contains 14 residues. CDR3: CAISGGGADSPLHF. CDR3 DNA sequence: TGTGCCATCAGTGGAGGAGGGGCGGATTCACCCCTCCACTTT.

The chain uses TRBV2 and TRBJ1-2; 7 bases map to TRBD1. The CDR3 loop spans 14 amino acids. Germline loops: CDR1 SNHLY, CDR2 FYNNEI. The V gene end was trimmed by 5 bases and the J gene end by 7 bases; junction bases not matched to a gene: 10. The CDR3 sequence: CASSYTGTEGGYTF. The DNA for the CDR3 is TGTGCCAGCAGTTATACCGGGACAGAAGGTGGCTACACCTTC.

CDR3: CASSALGQAGNSPLHF. The CDR3 bases are TGCGCCAGCAGCGCCCTGGGACAGGCTGGGAATTCACCCCTCCACTTT. The chain couples TRBV5-1 to TRBJ1-6; 8 nucleotides agree with TRBD1. Germline CDR1 SGHRS, CDR2 YFSETQ. The junction had 10 bases not matched to a gene; V was cut back by 4 bases and J by 7 bases. This CDR3 is 16 amino acids long. The variable domain in full, completed from reference TRBV5-1 and TRBJ1-6, reads KAGVTQTPRYLIKTRGQQVTLSCSPISGHRSVSWYQQTPGQGLQFLFEYFSETQRNKGNFPGRFSGRQFSNSRSEMNVSTLELGDSALYLCASSALGQAGNSPLHFGNGTRLTVT.